The 31 T cell receptor beta chains listed next were all sequenced from one sample in a study of cytomegalovirus exposure and HLA in healthy donors. PCR primers comprised 60 Vbeta and 13 Jbeta primers. Clones were sequenced by immunoSEQ multiplex PCR, and TCRdb holds only the in-frame ones, with some missing. The table includes 200,000 to 250,000 clones, 78% detected once. Sequences were obtained from PBMCs. The receptors shown here come from a male donor in good health and CMV-seronegative.

As to this clone: The sample carries other DNA sequences with the same CDR3. The chain employs TRBV6-1 and TRBJ1-1; 8 bases align to TRBD1. From germline, CDR1 is MNHNS and CDR2 SASEGT. This CDR3 contains 13 residues. J gave up 3 bases and V 6 bases, and 3 bases lay outside the gene matches. CDR3 loop: CASRDRAYTEAFF. In DNA, the CDR3 is TGTGCCAGCAGGGACAGGGCTTACACTGAAGCTTTCTTT.

DNA for the CDR3: TGTGCCAGCAGCTTCCAGGGGCTCCAAGAGACCCAGTACTTC. Translation gives CASSFQGLQETQYF. This chain links TRBV7-3 with TRBJ2-5; a weak D match, TRBD1 (6 bases). Between the trimmed V and J ends, which lost 3 bases and 1 base, there was a span of 9 bases. Germline V lookup: CDR1 SGHTA, CDR2 FQGTGA. This CDR3 has 14 residues.

The chain carries TRBV9 and TRBJ2-5; TRBD2 matches at 11 bases. J gave up 0 bases and V 3 bases, and 4 bases lay outside the gene matches. The CDR3 runs 16 residues. The germline CDR1 and CDR2 sequences are SGDLS and YYNGEE. The CDR3 loop reads CASSAPSGRYQETQYF. The CDR3 coding sequence is TGTGCCAGCAGCGCTCCTAGCGGGAGGTACCAAGAGACCCAGTACTTC.

V is TRBV20-1 and J is TRBJ2-2; D is uncertain. V lost 3 bases and J lost 5, with 4 bases in between. Per germline, CDR1 DFQATT and CDR2 SNEGSKA (reference sequence). The CDR3 totals 11 residues. Written as DNA, the CDR3 is TGCAGTGCTAGTAAAACCGGGGAGCTGTTTTTT. Its translation: CSASKTGELFF.

The chain couples TRBV11-2 to TRBJ1-3; 8 bases match TRBD1. The CDR3 consists of 18 residues. Trimming cost V 5 bases and J 1 base; bases outside gene matches: 13. Germline CDR1 is SGHAT and CDR2 is FQNNGV. CDR3 region: CASSLDPPGGLSGNTIYF. The DNA of the CDR3 is TGTGCCAGCAGCCTCGACCCCCCAGGGGGCTTGTCTGGAAACACCATATATTTT.

This clone was seen more than once but under ten times. The CDR3 region has the DNA TGTGCCAGCAGCGTTGTCCGGGGTAATAATGAAAAACTGTTTTTT. Translating gives CASSVVRGNNEKLFF. This chain joins TRBV4-2 and TRBJ1-4; no definite D call. With 5 bases removed from V and 4 bases from J, the gap between germline ends came to 14 bases. In germline, CDR1 is LGHNA, CDR2 YNFKEQ. This CDR3 has 15 residues.

The chain combines TRBV5-6 with TRBJ2-7, with D possibly TRBD1 on 5 matching bases. The V end lost 3 bases, the J end lost 5 bases, and 18 bases lay between the germline ends. CDR1 is SGHDT and CDR2 is YYEEEE in the germline V gene. The CDR3 is 15 amino acids. The DNA of the CDR3 is TGTGCCAGCAGCTGGAAGAGACAGAATTGGCACGAGCAGTACTTC. Its protein is CASSWKRQNWHEQYF. Looking up the rest from reference TRBV5-6 and TRBJ2-7 gives the full variable domain: DAGVTQSPTHLIKTRGQQVTLRCSPKSGHDTVSWYQQALGQGPQFIFQYYEEEERQRGNFPDRFSGHQFPNYSSELNVNALLLGDSALYLCASSWKRQNWHEQYFGPGTRLTVT.

The rearrangement uses TRBV6-5 and TRBJ1-5, with a tentative D call TRBD1 (6 bases). Germline V gives CDR1 MNHEY, CDR2 SVGAGI. The CDR3 covers 15 residues. Trimming shortened V by 8 bases and J by 3 bases, and 17 bases separated the two germline ends. This CDR3 reads CASANSGQSNQPQHF. CDR3 DNA sequence: TGTGCCAGCGCCAACTCAGGACAGTCCAATCAGCCCCAGCATTTT.

The V gene is TRBV7-2, the J gene TRBJ2-1; D is unresolved. Looked up from germline, CDR1 is SGHTA and CDR2 is FQGNSA. V lost 7 bases and J 6 bases, leaving 10 bases between the germline ends. This CDR3 spans 12 amino acids. This CDR3 is CASTINSNEQFF. The CDR3 DNA is TGTGCCAGCACCATTAACAGCAATGAGCAGTTCTTC.

The rearrangement uses TRBV6-5 and TRBJ2-7, with D unclear. Trimming pared 7 bases from V and 0 bases from J, leaving 13 bases between. Per germline, CDR1 MNHEY and CDR2 SVGAGI. The CDR3 covers 14 residues. Written as DNA, the CDR3 is TGTGCCAGCACCAACCTGGGCTCCTCCTACGAGCAGTACTTC. Its protein is CASTNLGSSYEQYF.

The V and J genes are TRBV7-8 and TRBJ2-5; D is unclear. This CDR3 spans 13 amino acids. Per the germline V gene, CDR1 is SGHVS and CDR2 is FQNEAQ. V was cut by 5 bases and J by 3 bases, with 10 bases left in between. CDR3 nucleotide sequence: TGTGCCAGCAGCAGGAGTGGCGAAGAGACCCAGTACTTC. The encoded protein is CASSRSGEETQYF.

The rearrangement joins TRBV5-1 to TRBJ2-7, with D perhaps matching TRBD2 (7 bases). V was shortened by 0 bases and J by 5 bases, with 15 bases between the two germline ends. This CDR3 has 15 amino acids. CDR1 and CDR2 from the germline V gene are SGHRS and YFSETQ. CDR3 amino acids: CASSLVRGARDEQYF. CDR3 in DNA: TGCGCCAGCAGCTTGGTTCGGGGGGCGCGGGACGAGCAGTACTTC.

The V gene is TRBV4-2, the J gene TRBJ2-7, with TRBD2 identical over 7 bases. The germline gives CDR1 LGHNA, CDR2 YNFKEQ. The CDR3 is made up of 15 amino acids. V shed 0 bases, J shed 3 bases, and the junction held 5 bases outside the gene matches. The DNA for the CDR3 is TGTGCCAGCAGCCAAGAATGGGGGGGGTTCTACGAGCAGTACTTC. Translated, it gives CASSQEWGGFYEQYF.

J is TRBJ2-3 and V is TRBV19; 10 bases are a match to TRBD2. This CDR3 is 15 amino acids long. The J segment lost 4 bases and the V segment lost 3 bases, leaving 4 bases of the junction unmatched. CDR1 and CDR2 (germline): LNHDA, SQIVND (reference sequence). CDR3 in DNA: TGTGCCAGTAGTATGCTAGCGGGAGAATCAGATACGCAGTATTTT. Its translation is CASSMLAGESDTQYF.

The gene calls are TRBV19 and TRBJ2-1; a possible D gene is TRBD2 (6 bases). This CDR3 has 15 amino acids. Germline CDR1 reads LNHDA; CDR2 reads SQIVND (reference sequence). Trimming took 3 bases from V and 7 from J, leaving 16 bases between them. The DNA for the CDR3 is TGTGCCAGTAGTATTCGAGTCCTCCGGGGGAATGAGCAGTTCTTC. It is translated as CASSIRVLRGNEQFF.

This rearrangement joins TRBV18 to TRBJ2-2; tentative D call: TRBD1 (7 bases). In germline, CDR1 is KGHSH, CDR2 LQKENI. Trimming shortened V by 3 bases and J by 1 base, and 18 bases separated the two germline ends. The CDR3 totals 18 residues. CDR3 DNA: TGTGCCAGCTCACCCCTACTAGGACAGGAGGGGAACACCGGGGAGCTGTTTTTT. Its translation: CASSPLLGQEGNTGELFF.

The rearrangement joins TRBV7-2 to TRBJ2-1; TRBD2 agrees at 10 bases. Trimming took 4 bases from V and 3 from J; bases not matched to a gene: 3. The CDR3 runs to 15 residues. The germline gives CDR1 SGHTA, CDR2 FQGNSA. CDR3 loop: CASSSRLAGYNEQFF. For the CDR3, the DNA is TGTGCCAGCAGCTCCAGACTAGCGGGCTACAATGAGCAGTTCTTC.

The chain recombines TRBV5-1 with TRBJ2-5; 10 positions agree with TRBD2. The J call is doubtful: the DNA matches TRBJ2-7 better. CDR3 size: 16 residues. Germline CDR1 reads SGHRS; CDR2 reads YFSETQ. CDR3 protein: CASSSGGLAIGYEQYF. CDR3 DNA sequence: TGCGCCAGCAGCTCGGGGGGACTAGCGATCGGCTACGAGCAGTACTTC.

The chain has TRBV14 and TRBJ1-1; a weak D match, TRBD1 (6 bases). CDR1 and CDR2 (germline): SGHDN, FVKESK. CDR3 length: 15 amino acids. Trimming removed 4 bases from V and 6 bases from J, with 18 bases in between. The CDR3 DNA reads TGTGCCAGCAGCCCAACCTTGGCGGGGGCGTCTGAAGCTTTCTTT. It codes for CASSPTLAGASEAFF.

CDR3 DNA: TGTGCCAGCTCGCGGGACCGGGACTGGGACTACAATGAGCAGTTCTTC. Residues: CASSRDRDWDYNEQFF. The V call is TRBV18, the J call TRBJ2-1, with D perhaps matching TRBD2 (6 bases). The germline V and J ends were trimmed by 6 bases and 3 bases, with 18 bases remaining between them. The CDR3 length is 16 residues. Germline loops: CDR1 KGHSH, CDR2 LQKENI.

This clone was seen once. The chain combines TRBV2 with TRBJ2-3; D remains unclear. Per the germline V gene, CDR1 is SNHLY and CDR2 is FYNNEI. The ends were cut back, 6 bases at V and 0 bases at J, with 7 bases in the middle. The CDR3 contains 13 residues. The CDR3 sequence is CASRQSSTDTQYF. The CDR3 DNA reads TGTGCCAGCAGACAAAGTAGCACAGATACGCAGTATTTT.

This rearrangement joins TRBV15 to TRBJ1-5; 8 bases agree with TRBD1. The germline CDR1 and CDR2 sequences are LNHNV and YYDKDF (reference sequence). The CDR3 has 16 amino acids. The junction had 4 bases not matched to a gene; V was cut back by 0 bases and J by 3 bases. In DNA form, the CDR3 reads TGTGCCACCAGCAGAGATCCCAGGGGGCCCAATCAGCCCCAGCATTTT. Translation: CATSRDPRGPNQPQHF. The full variable domain, completed using reference TRBV15 and TRBJ1-5, is DAMVIQNPRYQVTQFGKPVTLSCSQTLNHNVMYWYQQKSSQAPKLLFHYYDKDFNNEADTPDNFQSRRPNTSFCFLDIRSPGLGDTAMYLCATSRDPRGPNQPQHFGDGTRLSIL.

The V gene is TRBV7-9, the J gene TRBJ2-5, with TRBD2 matching 9 bases. This CDR3 contains 17 residues. Germline-derived CDR1 and CDR2 are SEHNR and FQNEAQ (reference sequence). The V segment lost 2 bases and the J segment 5 bases; nucleotides outside the gene matches: 12. Written as DNA, the CDR3 is TGTGCCAGCAGCTTAATCGGTTCGAGGGCGGGAGGGGAGACCCAGTACTTC. Protein sequence: CASSLIGSRAGGETQYF.

As concerns this clone: This is likely a read error, given that the CDR3 carries no conserved phenylalanine or tryptophan at its end. The chain carries TRBV6-5 and TRBJ2-7; 8 bases align to TRBD2. The V gene's germline CDR1 is MNHEY and CDR2 SVGAGI. The V segment lost 2 bases and the J segment 2 bases; nucleotides outside the gene matches: 8. The CDR3 is made up of 16 amino acids. CDR3: CASSYAGAGGTYEQYL. The CDR3 DNA follows: TGTGCCAGCAGTTACGCCGGGGCGGGAGGAACCTACGAGCAGTACCTC.

The chain links TRBV30 to TRBJ2-1, with TRBD2 identical over 11 bases. V was pared by 2 bases and J by 4 bases, with 7 bases of the junction left unmatched. Germline V gives CDR1 GTSNPN, CDR2 SVGIG (reference sequence). CDR3 length equals 16 residues. The CDR3 bases are TGTGCCTGGAGTAATAGCGGGAGGGCTCTGTACAATGAGCAGTTCTTC. Its protein is CAWSNSGRALYNEQFF.

This clone showed up just once. The V and J genes are TRBV5-6 and TRBJ2-1, with 10 bases matching TRBD2. CDR3 length: 19 amino acids. V was clipped by 0 bases and J by 7 bases; unmatched bases: 16. Germline loops: CDR1 SGHDT, CDR2 YYEEEE. Here the CDR3 reads CASSLEGSGLAGVINEQFF. The CDR3 DNA reads as TGTGCCAGCAGCTTGGAAGGTTCCGGCCTAGCGGGAGTAATAAATGAGCAGTTCTTC.

The chain has TRBV27 and TRBJ1-5; D is unresolved. The CDR3 is 13 amino acids. Trimming removed 8 bases from V and 4 bases from J, with 12 bases in between. CDR1 MNHEY and CDR2 SMNVEV come from the germline V gene (reference sequence). The CDR3 sequence is CASRLGGNQPQHF. CDR3 sequence (DNA): TGTGCCAGCCGTCTAGGCGGAAATCAGCCCCAGCATTTT.

This chain connects TRBV5-1 to TRBJ1-6; D unresolved. The germline gives CDR1 SGHRS, CDR2 YFSETQ. The CDR3 consists of 15 residues. The germline V and J ends were trimmed by 7 bases and 1 base, with 12 bases remaining between them. The CDR3 DNA reads as TGCGCCAGCTGTTTCTCGGGGTCCTATAATTCACCCCTCCACTTT. Its protein is CASCFSGSYNSPLHF.

The rearrangement uses TRBV18 and TRBJ2-7, with 9 bases identical to TRBD1. Germline-derived CDR1 and CDR2 are KGHSH and LQKENI. Losses at the gene ends were 2 bases for V and 6 bases for J; bases not matched to a gene: 8. The CDR3 is 15 residues long. In nucleotides, the CDR3 is TGTGCCAGCTCACCAAATCCGGGACAGGGATCCGAGCAGTACTTC. The encoded protein is CASSPNPGQGSEQYF. Supplemented by reference TRBV18 and TRBJ2-7, the full variable domain reads NAGVMQNPRHLVRRRGQEARLRCSPMKGHSHVYWYRQLPEEGLKFMVYLQKENIIDESGMPKERFSAEFPKEGPSILRIQQVVRGDSAAYFCASSPNPGQGSEQYFGPGTRLTVT.

The sample holds a few counts of this clone. One junction end does not reproduce the germline sequence, and a read error may be involved. The chain uses TRBV2 and TRBJ2-7; 8 positions agree with TRBD2. Germline CDR1 SNHLY, CDR2 FYNNEI. The CDR3 spans 13 residues. As DNA, the CDR3 is TGTGCCAGCAGGGGGGGGCTAGCGGGTTGGCCCGCCTTC. Translated: CASRGGLAGWPAF.

CDR3 region: CAISEFSGQSSYNEQFF. In DNA, the CDR3 is TGTGCCATCAGTGAGTTCTCAGGACAGAGCTCCTACAATGAGCAGTTCTTC. The chain is built from TRBV10-3 and TRBJ2-1; tentative D call: TRBD1 (6 bases). CDR3 length equals 17 residues. The ends were cut back, 1 base at V and 0 bases at J, with 13 bases in the middle. CDR1 and CDR2 from the germline V gene are ENHRY and SYGVKD.